This is a list of T cell receptor beta chains from one sample in a study of T cells in localized non-small cell lung cancer. The assay was immunoSEQ multiplex PCR, and TCRdb's table has in-frame clones only and misses some. In the table there are tens of thousands of clones, roughly 90% of which are singletons. The material was peripheral blood, obtained before any cancer treatment. These receptors all come from a man between 40 and 70 years old with stage I squamous cell lung carcinoma. Both conserved end residues are part of each CDR3. D genes are given only for firm matches. The size entry is marked missing in some rows and otherwise reads once, few, many or a size class.

>.|TRBV28|14|.|TRBJ1-1
TGTGCCAGCAGTTTACCACTTTACACGACTGAAGCTTTCTTT
CASSLPLYTTEAFF
>.|TRBV18|14|.|TRBJ1-1
TGTGCCAGCTCACCCCCGGGGGCAAACACTGAAGCTTTCTTT
CASSPPGANTEAFF
>few|TRBV28|15|TRBD1|TRBJ1-5
TGTGCCGCCCAGGAGACAGGGAGGATCGATCAGCCCCAGCATTTT
CAAQETGRIDQPQHF
>.|TRBV7-9|14|.|TRBJ1-2
TGTGCCAGCAGCTTTGAAACAGGAGGCGATGGCTACACCTTC
CASSFETGGDGYTF
>.|TRBV2|15|TRBD1|TRBJ2-3
TGTGCCAGCAGTTTTGGGGGACAGGGAAAAGATACGCAGTATTTT
CASSFGGQGKDTQYF
>.|TRBV11-3|13|TRBD1|TRBJ1-2
TGTGCCAGCAGCTTATCCGGACAGGAAGGCTACACCTTC
CASSLSGQEGYTF
>.|TRBV7-2|16|TRBD2|TRBJ2-5
TGTGCCAGCAGCTCCTCAGCGGGGGGGGCAAGTCGGACCCAGTACTTC
CASSSSAGGASRTQYF
>once|TRBV7-8|14|TRBD2|TRBJ2-1
TGTGCCAGCAGCTTGACTAGCGGGGGCTATGAGCAGTTCTTC
CASSLTSGGYEQFF
>.|TRBV11-2|17|TRBD1|TRBJ1-2
TGTGCCAGCAGCTCCAATTATCAGACGACAGGGCGGTATGGCTACACCTTC
CASSSNYQTTGRYGYTF
>.|TRBV7-9|17|.|TRBJ2-3
TGTGCCAGCAGTCCCGGGACAACCCTATCAGACCCAGATACGCAGTATTTT
CASSPGTTLSDPDTQYF
>.|TRBV18|16|.|TRBJ1-3
TGTGCCAGCTCACCCGCTACTTCCAGCTCTGGAAACACCATATATTTT
CASSPATSSSGNTIYF
>.|TRBV11-2|19|TRBD2|TRBJ2-2
TGTGCCAGCAGCCTAAATCGCCCGGGACTAGCGGGGGTAATGGGGGAGCTGTTTTTT
CASSLNRPGLAGVMGELFF
>.|TRBV6-5|15|.|TRBJ1-4
TGTGCCAGCAGTTACGACGCGAGGGGGTTTGGAAAACTGTTTTTT
CASSYDARGFGKLFF
>.|TRBV5-1|14|.|TRBJ1-4
TGCGCCAGCAGCTTCGTACAGGTCTATGAAAAACTGTTTTTT
CASSFVQVYEKLFF
>medium-sized|TRBV4-1|18|.|TRBJ1-1
TGCGCCAGCAGCCAAGATTTGGCAGGGAGCGCGGGGGACACTGAAGCTTTCTTT
CASSQDLAGSAGDTEAFF
>.|TRBV7-2|12|.|TRBJ2-2
TGTGCCAGCAGCCATATCCCCGGGGAGCTGTTTTTT
CASSHIPGELFF